The clone carrying this T cell receptor beta chain was detected many times. The antigen remains undetermined. This entry belongs to a study of regulatory T cells in long-lasting Graves disease. Study-level points and caveats: Newly diagnosed patients had higher TCR diversity than persistent Graves' patients did.

The TCR beta library used iRepertoire HTBI primers with Arm-PCR amplification of CDR3. TCRdb reprocessed the multiplex PCR reads via MiXCR and lists one record per CDR3 protein. The sample holds roughly 510,000 distinct CDR3 sequences, 15% to 20% seen once. Noted time point: newly diagnosed GD, antithyroid drugs for less than 3 months. Making the TCR library involved RNA that had been extracted from PBMCs. This sample also appeared in a second study, on T cells in Graves' hyperthyroidism and ophthalmopathy.

The TCR comes from a man aged 18-30 years with Graves disease. Sample: peripheral blood mononuclear cells (PBMCs), taken at new diagnosis, from a patient treated with antithyroid drugs.

The CDR3 loop is CASSLPGGGNEKLFF. CDR3 in DNA: TGTGCCAGCAGTCTCCCCGGGGGCGGCAATGAAAAACTGTTTTTT. J is TRBJ1-4 and V is TRBV28; tentatively, D is TRBD1 (6 bases). CDR1 and CDR2 (germline): MDHEN, SYDVKM. This CDR3 has 15 residues. The ends were cut back, 5 bases at V and 5 bases at J, with 15 bases in the middle.